Listed here are 4 T cell receptor beta chains from one sample, sequenced in a study of cytomegalovirus exposure and HLA in healthy donors. PCR primers comprised 60 Vbeta and 13 Jbeta primers. The data were produced by immunoSEQ multiplex PCR, yet TCRdb's version contains in-frame clones alone and is incomplete. The table shows about 160,000 clones, with 82% occurring only once. Sequencing was carried out using PBMCs. These receptors all stem from a male donor in good health and CMV-seropositive.

The gene calls are TRBV14 and TRBJ2-2; D is perhaps TRBD2 (6 bases). Trimming pared 4 bases from V and 0 bases from J, leaving 9 bases between. The CDR3 contains 15 residues. Looked up from germline, CDR1 is SGHDN and CDR2 is FVKESK. The CDR3 region is CASSRGTPNTGELFF. CDR3 nucleotide sequence: TGTGCCAGCAGCCGCGGGACTCCGAACACCGGGGAGCTGTTTTTT. The full variable domain, in which reference TRBV14 and TRBJ2-2 provide the parts outside the CDR3, is EAGVTQFPSHSVIEKGQTVTLRCDPISGHDNLYWYRRVMGKEIKFLLHFVKESKQDESGMPNNRFLAERTGGTYSTLKVQPAELEDSGVYFCASSRGTPNTGELFFGEGSRLTVL.

V and J are TRBV2 and TRBJ1-5; 7 nucleotides line up with TRBD1. The germline V gene encodes CDR1 SNHLY and CDR2 FYNNEI. The CDR3 runs to 15 residues. Trimming removed 6 bases from V and 2 bases from J; junction bases left unmatched: 7. CDR3 sequence reads: CASSRTGVGNQPQHF. CDR3 bases: TGTGCCAGCAGCCGCACAGGGGTCGGCAATCAGCCCCAGCATTTT.

V and J are TRBV7-9 and TRBJ2-7; 8 bases line up with TRBD2. The CDR3 contains 15 residues. Trimming removed 3 bases from V and 2 bases from J; junction bases left unmatched: 6. The germline gives CDR1 SEHNR, CDR2 FQNEAQ (reference sequence). The CDR3 reads CASSFGLAAAYEQYF. CDR3 bases: TGTGCCAGCAGCTTCGGACTAGCCGCCGCCTACGAGCAGTACTTC.

The gene calls are TRBV19 and TRBJ2-7, with 7 bases lining up with TRBD2. The V gene end was trimmed by 5 bases and the J gene end by 0 bases; junction bases not matched to a gene: 13. CDR1 is LNHDA and CDR2 is SQIVND in the germline V gene (reference sequence). The CDR3 is made up of 17 amino acids. CDR3 loop: CASSLRPSGITSYEQYF. As DNA, the CDR3 is TGTGCCAGTAGTCTGCGTCCTAGCGGTATAACCTCCTACGAGCAGTACTTC.